A single sample is the source of the 23 T cell receptor beta chains below, sequenced in a study of blood T cell repertoires in COVID-19. Data came from immunoSEQ multiplex PCR; TCRdb stores just in-frame clones and leaves some out. This table has roughly 180,000 clones, about four fifths appearing once. The sequencing input was peripheral blood. These receptors came from a woman aged 60-75 years with COVID-19, enrolled during active disease.

This clone was detected only once. The CDR3 DNA is TGTGCCAGCAGTTTAACTACAGGGATGAGGTACGAGCAGTACTTC. Translation gives CASSLTTGMRYEQYF. The chain employs TRBV28 and TRBJ2-7; D is perhaps TRBD1 (6 bases). Between the trimmed V and J ends, which lost 2 bases and 4 bases, there was a span of 15 bases. Looked up from germline, CDR1 is MDHEN and CDR2 is SYDVKM. The CDR3 has 15 amino acids.

This clone was counted a single time. The J gene is TRBJ2-5, the V gene TRBV30, with a possible D match to TRBD2 (5 bases). V was shortened by 1 base and J by 0 bases, with 21 bases between the two germline ends. Per the germline V gene, CDR1 is GTSNPN and CDR2 is SVGIG (reference sequence). The CDR3 length is 18 residues. In DNA, the CDR3 is TGTGCCTGGAGTGCGGTAGCTGGAGGAGCACTGTACCAAGAGACCCAGTACTTC. Its protein product is CAWSAVAGGALYQETQYF.

The chain recombines TRBV7-3 with TRBJ1-1; 7 nucleotides match TRBD1. V was pared by 6 bases and J by 5 bases, with 9 bases of the junction left unmatched. There are 14 residues in the CDR3. CDR1 is SGHTA and CDR2 is FQGTGA in the germline V gene. CDR3 sequence reads: CASRSTGKRTEAFF. CDR3 coding DNA: TGTGCCAGCAGGTCGACAGGGAAAAGAACTGAAGCTTTCTTT.

V gene TRBV5-6 combines with J gene TRBJ2-1; 7 bases line up with TRBD1. Germline CDR1 SGHDT, CDR2 YYEEEE. With 4 bases clipped from V and 2 bases from J, the junction kept 9 bases outside the gene matches. The CDR3 contains 16 residues. The chain's CDR3 is CASSRDRAKPYNEQFF. CDR3 in DNA: TGTGCCAGCAGCCGAGACAGGGCCAAACCCTACAATGAGCAGTTCTTC.

The chain has TRBV19 and TRBJ1-4; D uncertain. This CDR3 is built from 14 residues. V lost 5 bases, J lost 8 bases, and 15 bases lay in between. From germline, CDR1 is LNHDA and CDR2 SQIVND (reference sequence). In DNA, the CDR3 is TGTGCCAGTAGTCGACGGAATGGCGGCGAAAAACTGTTTTTT. It codes for CASSRRNGGEKLFF.

This clone was seen a single time. The chain carries TRBV6-1 and TRBJ2-7; 7 bases are a match to TRBD2. The ends lost 2 bases at V and 7 bases at J; junction bases unmatched: 5. The CDR3 consists of 13 residues. Germline CDR1 MNHNS, CDR2 SASEGT. The DNA of the CDR3 is TGTGCCAGCAGTGAACGAATGCGGGGGGAGCAGTACGTC. Its protein is CASSERMRGEQYV.

The chain uses TRBV27 and TRBJ2-3, with TRBD2 matching 12 bases. Per the germline V gene, CDR1 is MNHEY and CDR2 is SMNVEV (reference sequence). The CDR3 consists of 17 residues. V shed 5 bases and J 10 bases; nucleotides not matched to a gene: 16. CDR3 loop: CASSRGSSGGALTPQYF. The CDR3 nucleotides read TGTGCCAGCAGTAGGGGGTCTAGCGGGGGGGCTCTCACCCCGCAGTATTTT.

In DNA form, the CDR3 reads TGTGCCAGCAGCTTTACAGGGGGCGAAGATACGCAGTATTTT. Its protein product is CASSFTGGEDTQYF. The chain joins TRBV5-4 to TRBJ2-3; 9 bases are a match to TRBD1. The CDR3 is 14 amino acids. Losses at the gene ends were 2 bases for V and 5 bases for J; bases not matched to a gene: 3. Germline assignment: CDR1 SGHNT and CDR2 YYREEE (reference sequence).

This sequence joins TRBV3-1 (or the pseudogene TRBV3-2) and TRBJ1-1; D unresolved. CDR1 is LGHDT, CDR2 YNNKEL, per germline (reference sequence). This CDR3 comprises 14 residues. V gave up 1 base and J gave up 1 base, with 7 bases separating them. CDR3 DNA sequence: TGTGCCAGCAGCCAAGGAACAGCGAACACTGAAGCTTTCTTT. Translated: CASSQGTANTEAFF.

The rearrangement joins TRBV19 to TRBJ2-3; D is unresolved. V was shortened by 4 bases and J by 0 bases, with 14 bases between the two germline ends. The germline CDR1 and CDR2 sequences are LNHDA and SQIVND (reference sequence). This CDR3 is 16 amino acids long. CDR3 in DNA: TGTGCCAGTAGTACCCGCCAGGCAGTCAGCACAGATACGCAGTATTTT. Its protein product is CASSTRQAVSTDTQYF.

This clone was detected a few times. This chain links TRBV20-1 with TRBJ2-3; D is undetermined. The CDR3 length is 11 residues. Deletions cut 2 bases from V and 2 bases from J, with 2 bases between. Germline V gene data show CDR1 as DFQATT and CDR2 as SNEGSKA (reference sequence). This chain's CDR3 is CSARLTDTQYF. CDR3 sequence (DNA): TGCAGTGCTAGACTCACAGATACGCAGTATTTT.

This clone appeared once. The chain is built from TRBV25-1 and TRBJ2-7; possibly TRBD2 for D (7 bases). Germline V gene sequence: CDR1 MGHDK, CDR2 SYGVNS. The CDR3 extends over 13 amino acids. With 1 base removed from V and 6 bases from J, the gap between germline ends came to 10 bases. The CDR3 coding sequence is TGTGCCAGCAGTGAATTCGGGGGGCGCGAGCAGTACTTC. Amino acid sequence: CASSEFGGREQYF.

This chain connects TRBV5-8 to TRBJ1-3; TRBD1 agrees at 8 bases. Germline lookup yields CDR1 SGHTS and CDR2 YDEGEE. The length of the CDR3 is 18 residues. Trimming took 0 bases from V and 0 from J; bases not matched to a gene: 8. Here the CDR3 DNA reads TGTGCCAGCAGCTTGGCCTACGGGACAGGTTTCTCTGGAAACACCATATATTTT. This encodes CASSLAYGTGFSGNTIYF.

This chain joins TRBV7-2 and TRBJ2-7, with D possibly TRBD2 on 6 matching bases. The CDR3 covers 13 residues. From germline, CDR1 is SGHTA and CDR2 FQGNSA. V lost 1 base, J lost 13 bases, and 17 bases lay in between. The CDR3, as DNA: TGTGCCAGCAGCTTAGAGTGGGACGGGACTGCATACGTC. Translated: CASSLEWDGTAYV.

This rearrangement joins TRBV6-5 to TRBJ1-5, with TRBD1 as a possible D gene (5 bases). The CDR3 length is 14 residues. Trimming removed 6 bases at V and 5 bases at J, with 14 bases between. The V gene's germline CDR1 is MNHEY and CDR2 SVGAGI. The CDR3 nucleotides are TGTGCCAGCAGGGACATTCTTCACGATCAGCCCCAGCATTTT. Protein sequence: CASRDILHDQPQHF.

The V call is TRBV5-1, the J call TRBJ2-7, with 8 bases fitting TRBD2. V dropped 4 bases and J dropped 2; count of bases not matched to a gene: 23. Looked up from germline, CDR1 is SGHRS and CDR2 is YFSETQ. The CDR3 spans 20 residues. The CDR3 DNA is TGCGCCAGCAGCCACACGGGGGGGTCCCGTGCTCGGGGGGCAGCCTACGAGCAGTACTTC. The encoded protein is CASSHTGGSRARGAAYEQYF.

The CDR3, as DNA: TGTGCCAGCAGTGATTCAGGGATCCTGGGCTATGGCTACACCTTC. Translated, it gives CASSDSGILGYGYTF. The genes are TRBV25-1 and TRBJ1-2, with a weak D call TRBD1 (5 bases). There are 15 residues in the CDR3. V shed 3 bases and J shed 4 bases, with 15 bases lying between them. In germline, CDR1 is MGHDK, CDR2 SYGVNS.

V usage is TRBV21-1 and J usage is TRBJ1-1; the D segment call TRBD1 is taken from the table without a DNA check. TRBV21-1 is flagged as a pseudogene. This CDR3 region has 19 residues. This CDR3 is CASSKGRKGPPRYDTEAFF. The CDR3 DNA reads as TGTGCCAGCAGCAAAGGACGTAAGGGGCCCCCTAGATATGACACTGAAGCTTTCTTT.

This chain joins TRBV7-6 and TRBJ2-1; no reliable D call. The germline CDR1 and CDR2 sequences are SGHVS and FNYEAQ. Trimming took 1 base from V and 2 from J, leaving 9 bases between them. This CDR3 comprises 15 residues. The CDR3 sequence: CASSLGPTTYNEQFF. DNA of the CDR3: TGTGCCAGCAGCTTAGGGCCCACCACCTACAATGAGCAGTTCTTC.

The rearrangement joins TRBV24-1 to TRBJ2-1, with 10 positions matching TRBD2. Germline CDR1 reads KGHDR; CDR2 reads SFDVKD. The J segment lost 10 bases and the V segment lost 5 bases, leaving 4 bases of the junction unmatched. This CDR3 spans 13 amino acids. CDR3 nucleotides: TGTGCCACCAGTGGTTCTAGCGGGAGAGAGCAGTTCTTC. Translation gives CATSGSSGREQFF.

This clone was seen a handful of times. This chain connects TRBV14 to TRBJ1-4, with D unclear. Germline V gene data show CDR1 as SGHDN and CDR2 as FVKESK. CDR3 length: 14 amino acids. Trimming took off 5 bases at V and 2 bases at J, with 9 bases between the two ends. CDR3 residues: CASSARFTNEKLFF. The CDR3 nucleotides are TGTGCCAGCAGCGCGAGGTTCACTAATGAAAAACTGTTTTTT. Looking up the rest from reference TRBV14 and TRBJ1-4 gives the full variable domain: EAGVTQFPSHSVIEKGQTVTLRCDPISGHDNLYWYRRVMGKEIKFLLHFVKESKQDESGMPNNRFLAERTGGTYSTLKVQPAELEDSGVYFCASSARFTNEKLFFGSGTQLSVL.

V usage is TRBV19 and J usage is TRBJ1-1; no definite D call. V lost 1 base to trimming and J lost 2 bases, with 5 bases between them. The CDR3 runs 13 residues. Germline CDR1 reads LNHDA; CDR2 reads SQIVND (reference sequence). CDR3 sequence: CASSIGPNTEAFF. CDR3 in DNA: TGTGCCAGTAGTATAGGGCCAAACACTGAAGCTTTCTTT.

This rearrangement joins TRBV3-1 (or the pseudogene TRBV3-2) to TRBJ2-7, with D tentatively TRBD1 (6 bases). CDR1 and CDR2 from the germline V gene are LGHDT and YNNKEL (reference sequence). This CDR3 comprises 14 residues. Trimming removed 2 bases from V and 3 bases from J, with 11 bases in between. CDR3: CASSQTTGSYEQYF. CDR3 sequence (DNA): TGTGCCAGCAGCCAAACCACAGGGAGCTACGAGCAGTACTTC.